The entry below gives a single T cell receptor (beta chain) sequence along with its context. The data belong to a study of T cell changes during pregnancy in multiple sclerosis. Method: immunoSEQ multiplex PCR; TCRdb's copy keeps in-frame clones and lacks some. Among around 72,000 clones listed, 75% to 95% were seen once. CDR1 is SQVTM and CDR2 is ANQGSEA in the germline V gene. Trimming at V came to 5 bases and at J to 5 bases, leaving 1 base not matched to a gene. The CDR3 has 12 residues. Material: CD4+ T cells from peripheral blood mononuclear cells, obtained before pregnancy. The source is a female donor with multiple sclerosis, enrolled in a pregnancy study. V usage is TRBV29-1 and J usage is TRBJ1-5, with 9 nucleotides matching TRBD1. CDR3 DNA: TGCAGCGTTCGGACAGGGGATCAGCCCCAGCATTTT. Translation gives CSVRTGDQPQHF.